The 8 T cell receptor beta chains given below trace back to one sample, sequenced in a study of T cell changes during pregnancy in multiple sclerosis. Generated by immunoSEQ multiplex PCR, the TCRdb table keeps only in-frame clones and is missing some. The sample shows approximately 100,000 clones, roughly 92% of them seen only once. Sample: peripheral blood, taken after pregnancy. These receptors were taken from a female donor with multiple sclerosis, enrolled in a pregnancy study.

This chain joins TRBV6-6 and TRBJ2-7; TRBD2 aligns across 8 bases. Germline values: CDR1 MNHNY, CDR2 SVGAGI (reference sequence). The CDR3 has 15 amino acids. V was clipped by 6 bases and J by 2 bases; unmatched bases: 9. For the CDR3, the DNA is TGTGCCAGCAGCCCCCGACTAGCGCCCGCCTACGAGCAGTACTTC. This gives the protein CASSPRLAPAYEQYF.

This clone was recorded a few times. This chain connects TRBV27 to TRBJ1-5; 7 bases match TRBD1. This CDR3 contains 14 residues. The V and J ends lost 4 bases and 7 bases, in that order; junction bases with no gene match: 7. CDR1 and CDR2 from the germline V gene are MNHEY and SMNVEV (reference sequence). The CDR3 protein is CASSSMIGGQPQHF. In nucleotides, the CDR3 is TGTGCCAGCAGTTCGATGATAGGGGGCCAGCCCCAGCATTTT.

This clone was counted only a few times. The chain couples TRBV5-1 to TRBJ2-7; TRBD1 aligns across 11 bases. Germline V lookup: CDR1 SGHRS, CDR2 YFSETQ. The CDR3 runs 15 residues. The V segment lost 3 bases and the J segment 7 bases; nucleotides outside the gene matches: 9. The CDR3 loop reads CASSSEGTGGREQYF. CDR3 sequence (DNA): TGCGCCAGCAGCTCCGAAGGGACAGGGGGAAGGGAGCAGTACTTC.

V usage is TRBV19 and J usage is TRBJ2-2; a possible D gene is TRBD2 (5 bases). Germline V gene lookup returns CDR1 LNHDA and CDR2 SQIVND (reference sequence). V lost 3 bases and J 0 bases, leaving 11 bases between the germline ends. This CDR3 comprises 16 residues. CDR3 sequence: CASSIRPGSNTGELFF. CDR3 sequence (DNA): TGTGCCAGTAGTATTCGTCCGGGGTCGAACACCGGGGAGCTGTTTTTT.

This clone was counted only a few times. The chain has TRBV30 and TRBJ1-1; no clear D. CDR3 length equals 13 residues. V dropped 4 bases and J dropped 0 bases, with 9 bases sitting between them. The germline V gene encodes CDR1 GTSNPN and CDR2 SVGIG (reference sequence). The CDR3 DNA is TGTGCCTGGAAGGAACAGATGAACACTGAAGCTTTCTTT. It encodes CAWKEQMNTEAFF.

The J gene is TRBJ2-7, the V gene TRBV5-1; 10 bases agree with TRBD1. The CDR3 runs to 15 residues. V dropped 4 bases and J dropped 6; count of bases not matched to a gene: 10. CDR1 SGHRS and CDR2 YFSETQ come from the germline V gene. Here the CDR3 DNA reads TGCGCCAGCAGCCCTACCGGGACAGGGGAGGGCGAGCAGTACTTC. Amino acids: CASSPTGTGEGEQYF. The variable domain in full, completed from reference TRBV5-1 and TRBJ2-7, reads KAGVTQTPRYLIKTRGQQVTLSCSPISGHRSVSWYQQTPGQGLQFLFEYFSETQRNKGNFPGRFSGRQFSNSRSEMNVSTLELGDSALYLCASSPTGTGEGEQYFGPGTRLTVT.

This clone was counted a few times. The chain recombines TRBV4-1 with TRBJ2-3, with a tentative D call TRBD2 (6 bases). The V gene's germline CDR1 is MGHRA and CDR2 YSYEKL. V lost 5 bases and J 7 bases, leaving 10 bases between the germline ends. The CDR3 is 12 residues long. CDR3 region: CASSSRGNTQYF. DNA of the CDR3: TGCGCCAGCAGCTCCCGCGGGAATACGCAGTATTTT.

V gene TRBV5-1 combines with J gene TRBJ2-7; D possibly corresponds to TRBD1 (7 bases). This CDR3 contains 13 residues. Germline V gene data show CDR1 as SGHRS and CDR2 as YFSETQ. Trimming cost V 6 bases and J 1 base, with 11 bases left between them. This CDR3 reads CASKQGTSYEQYF. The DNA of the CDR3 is TGCGCCAGCAAACAGGGGACTTCCTACGAGCAGTACTTC.